The 17 T cell receptor beta chains below come from one sample, sequenced in a study of cytomegalovirus exposure and HLA in healthy donors. The primer mix had 60 Vbeta and 13 Jbeta primers. Using immunoSEQ multiplex PCR, the repertoire was profiled, and TCRdb retains in-frame clones only, with some absent. Altogether more than 95,000 clones are present, around 74% being singletons, with the ten largest covering 8.6%. What was sequenced was PBMCs. These receptors came from a woman between 40 and 50 years old in good health and CMV-seropositive.

J is TRBJ2-1 and V is TRBV28, with 12 nucleotides matching TRBD2. Germline trimming cut 7 bases from V and 1 base from J; bases unmatched to any gene: 14. The CDR3 spans 19 residues. Germline CDR1 MDHEN, CDR2 SYDVKM. The CDR3 reads CASKTTSGSVPASYNEQFF. The CDR3 DNA reads TGTGCCAGCAAGACGACTAGCGGGAGTGTGCCTGCGTCCTACAATGAGCAGTTCTTC.

This chain joins TRBV21-1 and TRBJ1-2; the table's D call, TRBD1, was not checked against the DNA. TRBV21-1 constitutes a pseudogene. The CDR3 consists of 18 residues. CDR3 coding DNA: TGTGCCAGCAGCAAAGCAGGGGGAGGAGGGGGCGGGGCCTATGGCTACACCTTC. Protein sequence: CASSKAGGGGGGAYGYTF.

The V gene is TRBV28, the J gene TRBJ1-1; the D gene is possibly TRBD1 (6 bases). This CDR3 has 14 residues. Germline values: CDR1 MDHEN, CDR2 SYDVKM. Trimming stripped 8 bases from V and 9 bases from J, with 22 bases between. The CDR3 sequence is CASLERRGRRKAFF. The CDR3 region has the DNA TGTGCCAGCCTGGAACGGCGGGGGCGACGGAAAGCTTTCTTT.

Only a few counts were recorded for this clone. This chain links TRBV10-3 with TRBJ1-4, with TRBD1 identical over 7 bases. The length of the CDR3 is 15 residues. Unmatched junction bases numbered 5, after V lost 0 bases and J lost 7 bases. From germline, CDR1 is ENHRY and CDR2 SYGVKD. CDR3 bases: TGTGCCATCAGTGAGTCGCAAGGGGGCGGTGAAAAACTGTTTTTT. Its translation is CAISESQGGGEKLFF.

The chain has TRBV19 and TRBJ1-1; maybe TRBD1 (5 bases). CDR3 size: 13 residues. Germline V gene data show CDR1 as LNHDA and CDR2 as SQIVND (reference sequence). V gave up 9 bases and J gave up 6 bases, with 17 bases separating them. The CDR3 loop reads CASLSAGRAEAFF. CDR3 sequence (DNA): TGTGCCAGCCTCTCAGCGGGGCGCGCTGAAGCTTTCTTT.

The chain employs TRBV11-3 and TRBJ1-1, with D perhaps TRBD1 (5 bases). The V end lost 3 bases, the J end lost 7 bases, and 12 bases lay between the germline ends. The germline gives CDR1 SGHNT, CDR2 YENEEA. This CDR3 has 13 residues. CDR3 sequence reads: CASSFRQPGEAFF. In nucleotides, the CDR3 is TGTGCCAGCAGCTTCAGACAGCCCGGTGAAGCTTTCTTT.

The gene calls are TRBV6-1 and TRBJ1-2; 7 bases are a match to TRBD1. The germline V gene encodes CDR1 MNHNS and CDR2 SASEGT. This CDR3 has 14 residues. J lost 7 bases, V lost 4 bases, and 9 bases had no gene match. The CDR3 loop reads CASSVLQGMGGYTF. The CDR3 coding sequence is TGTGCCAGCAGTGTACTACAGGGGATGGGTGGCTACACCTTC.

This clone showed up just a few times. This chain connects TRBV5-1 to TRBJ2-5, with 8 bases fitting TRBD2. J was trimmed by 5 bases and V by 5 bases; bases with no gene match: 8. CDR3 length equals 14 residues. The germline V gene encodes CDR1 SGHRS and CDR2 YFSETQ. CDR3 coding DNA: TGCGCCAGCAGTGTTCGGGGGGGCCCGGAGACCCAGTACTTC. Its translation: CASSVRGGPETQYF.

This chain links TRBV11-2 with TRBJ2-3; possibly TRBD1 for D (6 bases). Germline V gene data show CDR1 as SGHAT and CDR2 as FQNNGV. The CDR3 covers 15 residues. Trimming shortened V by 5 bases and J by 3 bases, and 15 bases separated the two germline ends. In DNA form, the CDR3 reads TGTGCCAGCAGCGTTACAGGGCAGAAGACAGATACGCAGTATTTT. Encoded protein: CASSVTGQKTDTQYF.

V usage is TRBV21-1 and J usage is TRBJ2-7; the D call of TRBD2 is as the table states it, not checked on the DNA. TRBV21-1 is a listed pseudogene. CDR3 size: 12 residues. The DNA of the CDR3 is TGTGCCAGCAGCAAGCCTCTTTCCACTTCGTACTTC. Encoded protein: CASSKPLSTSYF.

V usage is TRBV5-1 and J usage is TRBJ1-4, with 7 bases aligning to TRBD1. V lost 4 bases, J lost 4 bases, and 7 bases stayed unmatched. The germline V gene has CDR1 SGHRS and CDR2 YFSETQ. The CDR3 has 15 amino acids. CDR3 coding DNA: TGCGCCAGCAGCCCCAGACAGGGCAATAATGAAAAACTGTTTTTT. It translates to CASSPRQGNNEKLFF. The full variable domain, completed using reference TRBV5-1 and TRBJ1-4, is KAGVTQTPRYLIKTRGQQVTLSCSPISGHRSVSWYQQTPGQGLQFLFEYFSETQRNKGNFPGRFSGRQFSNSRSEMNVSTLELGDSALYLCASSPRQGNNEKLFFGSGTQLSVL.

This clone was seen more than once but under ten times. The rearrangement joins TRBV2 to TRBJ2-7; 7 bases match TRBD1. Germline CDR1 is SNHLY and CDR2 is FYNNEI. With V trimmed by 5 bases and J by 5 bases, 18 bases remained unmatched. CDR3 length: 17 amino acids. The CDR3 here is CASSTAVDRAIFNEQYF. CDR3 sequence (DNA): TGTGCCAGCAGTACTGCAGTTGACAGGGCTATTTTTAACGAGCAGTACTTC. The full variable domain, rest sourced from reference TRBV2 and TRBJ2-7, is EPEVTQTPSHQVTQMGQEVILRCVPISNHLYFYWYRQILGQKVEFLVSFYNNEISEKSEIFDDQFSVERPDGSNFTLKIRSTKLEDSAMYFCASSTAVDRAIFNEQYFGPGTRLTVT.

The V and J genes are TRBV9 and TRBJ2-3; 11 nucleotides line up with TRBD2. Germline loops: CDR1 SGDLS, CDR2 YYNGEE. The CDR3 sequence is 15 residues long. V shed 3 bases, J shed 0 bases, and the junction held 0 bases outside the gene matches. CDR3 sequence reads: CASSGLAGSTDTQYF. CDR3 sequence (DNA): TGTGCCAGCAGCGGACTAGCGGGGAGCACAGATACGCAGTATTTT.

The rearrangement uses TRBV11-2 and TRBJ2-2, with TRBD2 matching over 14 bases. The CDR3 covers 19 residues. J lost 0 bases, V lost 2 bases, and 5 bases had no gene match. Looked up from germline, CDR1 is SGHAT and CDR2 is FQNNGV. DNA for the CDR3: TGTGCCAGCAGCTTACGGACTAGCGGGGGGCCTTCGAACACCGGGGAGCTGTTTTTT. Encoded protein: CASSLRTSGGPSNTGELFF.

V gene TRBV4-1 combines with J gene TRBJ1-5; D may be TRBD1 (6 bases). Germline CDR1 is MGHRA and CDR2 is YSYEKL. The CDR3 spans 16 residues. With 0 bases removed from V and 5 bases from J, the gap between germline ends came to 14 bases. CDR3 in DNA: TGCGCCAGCAGCCAAGACCGGACAGCGTCTTATCAGCCCCAGCATTTT. Translating it yields CASSQDRTASYQPQHF.

This chain links TRBV5-1 with TRBJ1-1; 8 bases align to TRBD1. After removal of 4 bases from V and 3 bases from J, the junction contained 8 bases not matched to a gene. CDR3 size: 15 residues. The germline CDR1 and CDR2 sequences are SGHRS and YFSETQ. Here the CDR3 DNA reads TGCGCCAGCAGCGACGGGACAGGCTGGGACACTGAAGCTTTCTTT. It translates to CASSDGTGWDTEAFF.

This sequence joins TRBV5-1 and TRBJ2-3, with 15 bases matching TRBD2. The junction had 5 bases not matched to a gene; V was cut back by 4 bases and J by 5 bases. CDR1 and CDR2 from the germline V gene are SGHRS and YFSETQ. This CDR3 comprises 16 residues. CDR3 residues: CASSQGTSGRIDTQYF. The CDR3 nucleotides are TGCGCCAGCAGCCAGGGGACTAGCGGGAGGATAGATACGCAGTATTTT.